This entry lists 8 T cell receptor beta chains sequenced from one sample in a study of blood T cell repertoires in COVID-19. The method was immunoSEQ multiplex PCR; TCRdb's version includes in-frame clones alone and lacks a portion of them. This table holds some 110,000 clones, just under 85% found once. Sequencing was carried out using peripheral blood. The receptors were sampled from a man in his 70s with active or convalescent COVID-19.

V gene TRBV9 combines with J gene TRBJ2-7, with TRBD1 matching 8 bases. CDR3 size: 15 residues. Trimming at V came to 3 bases and at J to 0 bases, leaving 5 bases not matched to a gene. Germline V CDR1 and CDR2: SGDLS, YYNGEE. The CDR3 loop reads CASSATGTGSYEQYF. CDR3 DNA: TGTGCCAGCAGCGCAACCGGGACAGGCTCCTACGAGCAGTACTTC.

The chain uses TRBV6-1 and TRBJ2-4; D gene uncertain. Between the trimmed V and J ends, which lost 3 bases and 4 bases, there was a span of 7 bases. The CDR3 runs 13 residues. Germline CDR1 MNHNS, CDR2 SASEGT. In DNA, the CDR3 is TGTGCCAGCAGTGAGAACACGAAAAACATTCAGTACTTC. This encodes CASSENTKNIQYF.

The chain carries TRBV3-1 (or the pseudogene TRBV3-2) and TRBJ1-5; possible D gene TRBD1, 6 bases. The CDR3 consists of 16 residues. V lost 0 bases and J lost 15, with 24 bases in between. Per the germline V gene, CDR1 is LGHDT and CDR2 is YNNKEL (reference sequence). The CDR3 nucleotides read TGTGCCAGCAGCCAAGATCCCGTCAGGGGATCCCATCAGCGGCATTTT. Its translation: CASSQDPVRGSHQRHF.

This clone was seen a handful of times. The rearrangement links TRBV11-2 to TRBJ2-7; TRBD2 matches at 11 bases. Losses at the gene ends were 5 bases for V and 2 bases for J; bases not matched to a gene: 5. The CDR3 consists of 15 residues. The germline V gene encodes CDR1 SGHAT and CDR2 FQNNGV. The CDR3 loop reads CASSPSGRFAYEQYF. The CDR3, as DNA: TGTGCCAGCAGCCCTAGCGGGAGGTTTGCCTACGAGCAGTACTTC.

The chain links TRBV7-6 to TRBJ1-1; D gene ambiguous. The V gene's germline CDR1 is SGHVS and CDR2 FNYEAQ. V lost 5 bases and J 4 bases, leaving 26 bases between the germline ends. The CDR3 consists of 18 residues. CDR3 residues: CASSKHHLLSRSGTEAFF. The CDR3 DNA is TGTGCCAGCAGCAAACACCACCTTTTGTCTCGGAGCGGCACTGAAGCTTTCTTT.

The genes are TRBV29-1 and TRBJ2-1, with unresolved D. The CDR3 has 15 residues. The germline V gene has CDR1 SQVTM and CDR2 ANQGSEA. Between the trimmed V and J ends, which lost 2 bases and 3 bases, there was a span of 14 bases. CDR3 nucleotide sequence: TGCAGCGTTGAACCCCGGAGAGCGAACTACAATGAGCAGTTCTTC. It codes for CSVEPRRANYNEQFF.

The genes are TRBV19 and TRBJ1-4; maybe TRBD1 (5 bases). The CDR3 contains 13 residues. Deletions cut 7 bases from V and 8 bases from J, with 14 bases between. Germline loops: CDR1 LNHDA, CDR2 SQIVND (reference sequence). CDR3 loop: CASIGGAGEKLFF. DNA of the CDR3: TGTGCCAGTATCGGGGGAGCTGGCGAAAAACTGTTTTTT. Based on the CDR3 plus reference TRBV19 and TRBJ1-4, the full variable domain is DGGITQSPKYLFRKEGQNVTLSCEQNLNHDAMYWYRQDPGQGLRLIYYSQIVNDFQKGDIAEGYSVSREKKESFPLTVTSAQKNPTAFYLCASIGGAGEKLFFGSGTQLSVL.

The genes are TRBV4-3 and TRBJ1-1; D gene uncertain. The germline V gene has CDR1 LGHNA and CDR2 YSLEER. The V end was cut by 6 bases, the J end by 0 bases, with 8 bases between. This CDR3 has 13 residues. The CDR3: CASRRHLNTEAFF. As DNA, the CDR3 is TGCGCCAGCAGAAGACACTTGAACACTGAAGCTTTCTTT.